Given below is one T cell receptor (beta chain) in context. This sample is part of a study of blood T cell repertoires in COVID-19. Original handling: Using reference gene primer amplification, nucleated cell counts were estimated. The protocol was immunoSEQ multiplex PCR, while the TCRdb copy is restricted to in-frame clones and leaves out a portion. That table gives V, J and clone size, and the DNA gave D and trimming. Among fewer than 250,000 clones listed, roughly 85% were seen once. Within 2 weeks of study entry, exposed participants had contacted a PCR-confirmed or clinician-diagnosed COVID-19 case. CDR1 and CDR2 from the germline V gene are LGHNT and FRNRAP. The CDR3 is made up of 17 amino acids. V was clipped by 5 bases and J by 1 base, with 20 bases between them.

This receptor was obtained from a woman in her thirties or forties who had been exposed to COVID-19. The sequencing input was PBMCs or T cells enriched from blood (not recorded which). V gene TRBV12-5 combines with J gene TRBJ1-1, with D possibly being TRBD1 (5 bases). The CDR3 spells CASGHPSGGGKNTEAFF. In DNA, the CDR3 is TGTGCTAGTGGTCATCCTAGTGGGGGAGGGAAGAACACTGAAGCTTTCTTT. Based on the CDR3 plus reference TRBV12-5 and TRBJ1-1, the full variable domain is DARVTQTPRHKVTEMGQEVTMRCQPILGHNTVFWYRQTMMQGLELLAYFRNRAPLDDSGMPKDRFSAEMPDATLATLKIQPSEPRDSAVYFCASGHPSGGGKNTEAFFGQGTRLTVV.